This TCR beta chain was documented in a study of cytomegalovirus exposure and HLA in healthy donors. Study details: A later analysis reported the same platform for the approximately 110 validation repertoires and the roughly 670 first-cohort repertoires. Whole-study findings and limits: The tendency of first-cohort TCR clusters to co-occur in the 100 to 150 validation repertoires emerged from a later analysis.

V gave up 3 bases and J gave up 7 bases, with 15 bases separating them. In germline, CDR1 is LGHNA, CDR2 YNFKEQ. There are 14 residues in the CDR3. The table came from immunoSEQ multiplex PCR; TCRdb's copy has only in-frame clones and leaves some out. The sample lists roughly 71,000 clones; less than 95% were seen once. On this clone itself: The antigen remains unidentified.

Donors came from a validation cohort of approximately 110 subjects, distinct from the first 666-subject cohort. The sequence was collected from a woman aged 18 to 35 in good health and CMV-seronegative. The J gene is TRBJ1-2, the V gene TRBV4-2, with D perhaps TRBD1 (6 bases). Sequencing was carried out using PBMCs. This CDR3 reads CASSHVMGAGGYTF. CDR3 nucleotide sequence: TGTGCCAGCAGCCACGTGATGGGGGCCGGTGGCTACACCTTC.